Detailed here is one TCR beta chain. Clones were read by immunoSEQ multiplex PCR, and TCRdb kept only the in-frame ones, dropping some. The sample includes 150,000 to 200,000 clones, 88% of them seen just once. The sample belongs to a study of blood T cell repertoires in COVID-19. Whole-study context: Sources were T cells, B-cell-depleted T cells, or PBMCs; the material itself was cDNA or gDNA.

Cohort placement rested on clinical history that participants reported themselves. CDR3 length: 18 amino acids. This TCR was recovered from a woman younger than 30 who had recovered from COVID-19. The chain recombines TRBV21-1 with TRBJ2-7; no check of the table's D call, TRBD1, against the DNA was made. TRBV21-1 is annotated as a pseudogene. Sample: PBMCs or T cells enriched from blood (not recorded which). As DNA, the CDR3 is TGTGCCAGCAGCATCCAGGACAGGGAACTCCAACAAAATTACGAGCAGTACTTC. Translated: CASSIQDRELQQNYEQYF.